Listed here is a single T cell receptor (beta chain). Here immunoSEQ multiplex PCR was the method, and the copy in TCRdb shows in-frame clones only, minus some. The profile shows about 990,000 clones, approximately 80% of them singletons. This record comes from a study of shared clonotypes between healthy human individuals. Study at large: A few men and two women, aged 18 to 49, were donors.

This CDR3 is built from 13 residues. Germline CDR1 SEHNR, CDR2 FQNEAQ (reference sequence). With 5 bases removed from V and 7 bases from J, the gap between germline ends came to 14 bases. The receptor was derived from a man aged 18 to 30 in good health. Some clones in this sample may be carry-over from other donors' samples. The sequenced sample was memory CD4+ T cells from PBMCs. Subset in this sample: CD45RA-negative fraction. The V gene is TRBV7-9, the J gene TRBJ1-2; D perhaps matches TRBD1 (6 bases). The CDR3 DNA follows: TGTGCCAGCAGCCTTAACAGGGAGGCTGGCTACACCTTC. Protein: CASSLNREAGYTF.